A selection of T cell receptor beta chains follows, all from one sample in a study of CD8+ T cells in alopecia areata. The data were produced by immunoSEQ multiplex PCR, yet TCRdb's version contains in-frame clones alone and is incomplete. The table lists some 130,000 clones, 53% of them singletons, with 0.46% in the top ten. Sequenced here: CD4+ T cells sorted from blood, sampled at week 4, from a patient treated with tofacitinib. The receptors derive from a human donor with alopecia areata. Both conserved end residues are part of each CDR3. The D gene is left open where the match is weak. The listing skips clone size in some rows; elsewhere it reads once, few, many or a size class.

abundance	j_gene	d_gene	v_gene	CDR3aa	CDR3nt
NA	TRBJ2-6	NA	TRBV19	CASSWPGDASGANVLTF	TGTGCCAGTAGCTGGCCAGGGGACGCTTCTGGGGCCAACGTCCTGACTTTC
NA	TRBJ1-6	NA	TRBV2	CASSPVPRLDSPLHF	TGTGCCAGCAGCCCCGTCCCGCGTTTGGATTCACCCCTCCACTTT
NA	TRBJ1-1	TRBD1	TRBV2	CATQGAGTEAFF	TGTGCCACCCAGGGGGCAGGCACTGAAGCTTTCTTT
NA	TRBJ1-1	TRBD1	TRBV7-9	CASSSTGLNTEAFF	TGTGCCAGCAGCTCGACAGGGTTGAACACTGAAGCTTTCTTT
NA	TRBJ1-2	NA	TRBV6-1	CASTETIYGYTF	TGTGCCAGCACAGAGACTATCTATGGCTACACCTTC
NA	TRBJ2-1	NA	TRBV29-1	CSVVQGSNEQFF	TGCAGCGTTGTACAGGGCTCCAATGAGCAGTTCTTC
NA	TRBJ1-1	NA	TRBV29-1	CSVERQENTEAFF	TGCAGCGTTGAAAGGCAGGAGAACACTGAAGCTTTCTTT
NA	TRBJ2-3	NA	TRBV5-1	CASSLEQTTDTQYF	TGCGCCAGCAGCTTGGAACAGACCACAGATACGCAGTATTTT
once	TRBJ1-2	NA	TRBV5-1	CASNEEGGYTF	TGCGCCAGCAATGAGGAGGGTGGCTACACCTTC
NA	TRBJ2-1	NA	TRBV5-6	CASSLGYEQFF	TGTGCCAGCAGCTTGGGGTATGAGCAGTTCTTC
few	TRBJ1-1	NA	TRBV5-1	CASSPDGGTTEAFF	TGCGCCAGCAGCCCGGACGGGGGGACCACTGAAGCTTTCTTT
NA	TRBJ2-6	TRBD1	TRBV2	CASSDTDRAPGANVLTF	TGTGCCAGCAGTGACACGGACAGGGCGCCCGGGGCCAACGTCCTGACTTTC
NA	TRBJ2-5	TRBD1	TRBV30	CAWRRTGGDTQYF	TGTGCCTGGAGGAGAACAGGGGGCGACACCCAGTACTTC
NA	TRBJ2-7	NA	TRBV7-9	CASSLALHAYEQYF	TGTGCCAGCAGCTTAGCTCTCCACGCCTACGAGCAGTACTTC